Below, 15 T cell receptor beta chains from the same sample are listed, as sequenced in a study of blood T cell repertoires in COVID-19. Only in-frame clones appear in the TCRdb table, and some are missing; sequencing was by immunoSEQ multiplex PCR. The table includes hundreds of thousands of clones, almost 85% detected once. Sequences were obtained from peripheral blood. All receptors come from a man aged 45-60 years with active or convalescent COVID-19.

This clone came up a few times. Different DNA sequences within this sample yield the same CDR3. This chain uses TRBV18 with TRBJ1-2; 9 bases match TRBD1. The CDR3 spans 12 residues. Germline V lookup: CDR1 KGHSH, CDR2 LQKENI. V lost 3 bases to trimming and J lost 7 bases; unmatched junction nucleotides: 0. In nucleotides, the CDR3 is TGTGCCAGCTCACCGGGACAGGGTGGCTACACCTTC. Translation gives CASSPGQGGYTF. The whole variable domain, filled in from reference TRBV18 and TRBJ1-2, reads NAGVMQNPRHLVRRRGQEARLRCSPMKGHSHVYWYRQLPEEGLKFMVYLQKENIIDESGMPKERFSAEFPKEGPSILRIQQVVRGDSAAYFCASSPGQGGYTFGSGTRLTVV.

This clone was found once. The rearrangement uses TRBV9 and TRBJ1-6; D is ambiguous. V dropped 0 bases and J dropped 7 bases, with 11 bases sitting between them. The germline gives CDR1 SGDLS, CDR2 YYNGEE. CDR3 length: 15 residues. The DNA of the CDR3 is TGTGCCAGCAGCGTAGGTCGACTAGAGAATTCACCCCTCCACTTT. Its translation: CASSVGRLENSPLHF.

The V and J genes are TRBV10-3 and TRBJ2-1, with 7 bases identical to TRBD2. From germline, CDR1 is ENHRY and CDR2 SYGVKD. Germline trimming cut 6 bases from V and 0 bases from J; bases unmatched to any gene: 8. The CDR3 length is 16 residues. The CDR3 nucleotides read TGTGCCATCAGCCCCACTAGCGCGAGCTCCTACAATGAGCAGTTCTTC. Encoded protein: CAISPTSASSYNEQFF.

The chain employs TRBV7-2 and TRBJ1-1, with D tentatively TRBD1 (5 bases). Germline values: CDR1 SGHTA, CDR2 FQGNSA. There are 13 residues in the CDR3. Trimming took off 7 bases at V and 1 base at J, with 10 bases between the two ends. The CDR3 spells CASIGQPNTEAFF. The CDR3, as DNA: TGTGCCAGCATAGGACAACCGAACACTGAAGCTTTCTTT. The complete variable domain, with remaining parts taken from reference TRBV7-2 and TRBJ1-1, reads GAGVSQSPSNKVTEKGKDVELRCDPISGHTALYWYRQSLGQGLEFLIYFQGNSAPDKSGLPSDRFSAERTGGSVSTLTIQRTQQEDSAVYLCASIGQPNTEAFFGQGTRLTVV.

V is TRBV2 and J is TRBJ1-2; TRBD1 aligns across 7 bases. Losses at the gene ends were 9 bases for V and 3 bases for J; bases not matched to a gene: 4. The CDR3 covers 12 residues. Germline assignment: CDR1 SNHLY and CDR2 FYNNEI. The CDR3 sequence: CARRTGHYGYTF. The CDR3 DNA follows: TGTGCCAGGAGGACAGGCCACTATGGCTACACCTTC.

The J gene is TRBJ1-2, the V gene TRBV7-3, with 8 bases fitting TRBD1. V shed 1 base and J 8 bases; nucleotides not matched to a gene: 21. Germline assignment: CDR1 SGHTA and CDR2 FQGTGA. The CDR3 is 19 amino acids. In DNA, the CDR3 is TGTGCCAGCAGCTTAATCCCAGGGACAGGTTTGTTAGGAAGTCCCGGCTACACCTTC. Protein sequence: CASSLIPGTGLLGSPGYTF.

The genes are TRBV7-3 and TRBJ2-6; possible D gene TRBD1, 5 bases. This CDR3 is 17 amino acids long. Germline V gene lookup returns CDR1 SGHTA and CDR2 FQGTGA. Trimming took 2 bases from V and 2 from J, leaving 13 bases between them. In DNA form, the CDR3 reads TGTGCCAGCAGCTTACTCCCAGGGCGAACTGGGGCCAACGTCCTGACTTTC. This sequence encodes CASSLLPGRTGANVLTF.

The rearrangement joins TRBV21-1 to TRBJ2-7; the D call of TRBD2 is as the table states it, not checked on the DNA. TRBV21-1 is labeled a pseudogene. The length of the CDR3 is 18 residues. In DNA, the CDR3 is TGTGCCAGCAGCAAAGGGAATATCGGGGAGGGCTACGACGACGAGCAGTACTTC. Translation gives CASSKGNIGEGYDDEQYF.

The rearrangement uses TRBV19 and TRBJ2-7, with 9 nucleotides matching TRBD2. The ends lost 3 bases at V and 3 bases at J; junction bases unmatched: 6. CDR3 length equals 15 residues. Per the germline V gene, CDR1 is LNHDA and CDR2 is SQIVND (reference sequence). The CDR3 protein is CASSIRLAGSYEQYF. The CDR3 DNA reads TGTGCCAGTAGTATCAGGCTAGCGGGAAGCTACGAGCAGTACTTC. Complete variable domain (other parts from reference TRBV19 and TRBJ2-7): DGGITQSPKYLFRKEGQNVTLSCEQNLNHDAMYWYRQDPGQGLRLIYYSQIVNDFQKGDIAEGYSVSREKKESFPLTVTSAQKNPTAFYLCASSIRLAGSYEQYFGPGTRLTVT.

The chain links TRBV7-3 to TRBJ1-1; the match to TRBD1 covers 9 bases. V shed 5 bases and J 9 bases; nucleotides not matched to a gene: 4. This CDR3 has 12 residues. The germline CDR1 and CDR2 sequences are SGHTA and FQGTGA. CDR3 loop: CASSDNRGQAFF. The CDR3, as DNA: TGTGCCAGCAGCGACAACAGGGGGCAAGCTTTCTTT.

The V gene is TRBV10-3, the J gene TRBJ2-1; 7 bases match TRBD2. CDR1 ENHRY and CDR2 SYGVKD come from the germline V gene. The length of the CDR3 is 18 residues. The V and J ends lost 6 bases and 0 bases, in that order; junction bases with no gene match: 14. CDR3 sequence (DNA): TGTGCCATCAGGGGGGGAGGGCCCCCATCGAGCTCCTACAATGAGCAGTTCTTC. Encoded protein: CAIRGGGPPSSSYNEQFF.

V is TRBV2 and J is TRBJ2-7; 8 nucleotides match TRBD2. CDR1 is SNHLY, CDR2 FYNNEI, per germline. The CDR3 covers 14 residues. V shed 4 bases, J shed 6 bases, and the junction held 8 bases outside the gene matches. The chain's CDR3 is CASSGLAGGGEQYF. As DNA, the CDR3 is TGTGCCAGCAGTGGCCTAGCGGGCGGGGGCGAGCAGTACTTC.

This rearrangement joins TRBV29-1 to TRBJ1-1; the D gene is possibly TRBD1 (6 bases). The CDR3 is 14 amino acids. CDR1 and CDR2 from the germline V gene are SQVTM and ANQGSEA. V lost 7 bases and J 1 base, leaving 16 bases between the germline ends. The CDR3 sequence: CSAREGQKNTEAFF. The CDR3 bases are TGCAGCGCCAGGGAGGGACAAAAGAACACTGAAGCTTTCTTT.

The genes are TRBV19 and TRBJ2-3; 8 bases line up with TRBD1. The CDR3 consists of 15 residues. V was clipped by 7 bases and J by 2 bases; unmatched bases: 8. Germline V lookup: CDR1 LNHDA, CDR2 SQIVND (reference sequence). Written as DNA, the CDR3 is TGTGCCAGTACAGGGCCAGGGGGCTTCACAGATACGCAGTATTTT. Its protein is CASTGPGGFTDTQYF.

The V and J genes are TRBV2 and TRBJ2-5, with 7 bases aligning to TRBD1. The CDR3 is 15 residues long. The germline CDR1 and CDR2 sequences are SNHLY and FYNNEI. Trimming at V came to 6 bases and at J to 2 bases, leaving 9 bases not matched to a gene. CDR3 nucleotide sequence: TGTGCCAGCAGGCACAGGGGTTTAGGGCAAGAGACCCAGTACTTC. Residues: CASRHRGLGQETQYF.